Below, one T cell receptor (beta chain) is given with its context. The antigen is not known. The sample is drawn from a study of T cell responses to AZD1222 COVID-19 vaccine. Study-wide results and caveats: There were vaccine-associated CD4 TCRs across spike, dominant at 160-218 and 743-854. Clonal diversity was possibly underestimated, and the donors were mostly white British, with more females. A reported finding is that nearly half of spike-specific TCRs target unmutated variant regions.

The CDR3 extends over 14 amino acids. Germline V gene lookup returns CDR1 SGHNT and CDR2 YYREEE (reference sequence). V shed 5 bases, J shed 3 bases, and the junction held 2 bases outside the gene matches. Profiled with immunoSEQ multiplex PCR; TCRdb holds only in-frame clones, not every one. The sample yields approximately 140,000 clones, approximately 78% seen once. The sequence derives from an adult in good health. The sample was peripheral blood, taken on day 0 of MenACWY control vaccination. The chain links TRBV5-4 to TRBJ2-2; 9 bases align to TRBD1. Here the CDR3 reads CASRRTGDTGELFF. CDR3 bases: TGTGCCAGCAGACGGACAGGGGACACCGGGGAGCTGTTTTTT. Full variable domain (rest looked up from reference TRBV5-4 and TRBJ2-2): ETGVTQSPTHLIKTRGQQVTLRCSSQSGHNTVSWYQQALGQGPQFIFQYYREEENGRGNFPPRFSGLQFPNYSSELNVNALELDDSALYLCASRRTGDTGELFFGEGSRLTVL.